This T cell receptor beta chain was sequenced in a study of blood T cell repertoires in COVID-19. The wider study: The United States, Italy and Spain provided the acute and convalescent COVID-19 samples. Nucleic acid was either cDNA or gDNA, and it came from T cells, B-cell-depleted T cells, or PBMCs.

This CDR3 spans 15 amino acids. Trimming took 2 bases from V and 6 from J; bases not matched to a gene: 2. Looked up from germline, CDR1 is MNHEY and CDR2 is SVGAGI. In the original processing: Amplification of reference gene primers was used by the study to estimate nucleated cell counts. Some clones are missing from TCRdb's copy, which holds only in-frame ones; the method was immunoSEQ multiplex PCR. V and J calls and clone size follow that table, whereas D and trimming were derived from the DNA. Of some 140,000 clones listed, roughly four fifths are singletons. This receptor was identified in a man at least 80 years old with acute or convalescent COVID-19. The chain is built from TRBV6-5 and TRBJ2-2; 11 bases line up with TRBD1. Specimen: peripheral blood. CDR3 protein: CASSYGGQGAGELFF. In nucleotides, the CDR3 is TGTGCCAGCAGTTACGGGGGACAGGGGGCCGGGGAGCTGTTTTTT.